The rows below give T cell receptor beta chains drawn from one sample of a study of cytomegalovirus exposure and HLA in healthy donors. Clones were read by immunoSEQ multiplex PCR, and TCRdb kept only the in-frame ones, dropping some. The sample holds around 150,000 clones, approximately 81% seen once. Sample: PBMCs. The receptors shown here come from a boy aged 2 to 10 in good health and CMV-seronegative. CDR3s leave out the opening cysteine and the closing phenylalanine or tryptophan. The listing skips clone size in some rows; elsewhere it reads once, few, many or a size class.

TRBV6-1	NA	TRBJ2-4	ASSEIPASGRRD
TRBV4-3	NA	TRBJ2-5	ASSQGLAGQETQY
TRBV6-5	NA	TRBJ1-4	ASSMSRGMGKLF
TRBV29-1	NA	TRBJ2-3	SDTTGGDTDTQY
TRBV5-6	NA	TRBJ2-2	ASSLLVTNTGELF
TRBV29-1	NA	TRBJ1-1	SVTLGQDGLSWTEAF
TRBV11-3	NA	TRBJ2-7	ASSPIRQGGEQY
TRBV19	NA	TRBJ2-7	ASSINYYYEQY
TRBV27	NA	TRBJ1-5	ASSQGQRTLQPQH
TRBV6-1	NA	TRBJ1-5	ASSPGGRSNQPQH
TRBV7-3	NA	TRBJ1-2	ASSPQGGYGYT
TRBV7-3	NA	TRBJ1-1	ASSVTRTTEAF
TRBV27	once	TRBJ2-7	ASSSTPSYEQY
TRBV4-2	NA	TRBJ2-7	ASSQDRSGDEQY
TRBV5-4	NA	TRBJ2-3	ASSKGLAGSTDTQY
TRBV21-1	NA	TRBJ1-5	AMANRGTQH
TRBV7-2	NA	TRBJ2-3	ASSLSGPGDTQY
TRBV19	NA	TRBJ2-1	ASTPLSSSYNEQF
TRBV4-3	few	TRBJ2-7	ASSLVAGQGNVEQY
TRBV30	NA	TRBJ2-7	AWSVAPAGEQY
TRBV9	NA	TRBJ1-6	ASSPRTGWTPLH
TRBV29-1	NA	TRBJ1-4	SARIQGTNEKLF
TRBV7-2	once	TRBJ1-2	ASSLVGGLRVEYGYT
TRBV11-2	NA	TRBJ2-3	ASSPRLMEAGAGDTQY
TRBV4-1	NA	TRBJ1-1	ASSPGPRGRSDVAEAF
TRBV19	NA	TRBJ1-2	ASRAGGYRGLSYGYT
TRBV6-1	NA	TRBJ2-3	ASSEMLTAPDTQY
TRBV29-1	once	TRBJ2-5	SVRLAGVGETQY
TRBV6-5	NA	TRBJ1-2	ASSSPDRGNYGYT
TRBV5-1	once	TRBJ1-1	ASSPTGLNTEAF
TRBV7-2	once	TRBJ2-3	ASSFHSDTQY
TRBV5-1	few	TRBJ2-7	ASSLSQGGPYEQY
TRBV6-1	NA	TRBJ1-2	ASSEAPGQGPYGYT
TRBV30	NA	TRBJ1-2	AWRFGTNYGYT
TRBV27	few	TRBJ2-5	ASSPRTSGRLGRETQY
TRBV5-1	NA	TRBJ2-7	ASSVGGDRGEREY
TRBV5-6	NA	TRBJ2-7	ASRGDRVDEQY
TRBV29-1	NA	TRBJ2-1	SVGLAGARGSYNEQF
TRBV10-2	NA	TRBJ2-5	ASRGLAGAETQY
TRBV9	NA	TRBJ1-2	ASRFDAGGASTGYT
TRBV5-1	NA	TRBJ2-1	ASSFGTGYNEQF
TRBV7-9	NA	TRBJ2-6	ASSPREFGANVLT
TRBV27	once	TRBJ1-2	ASSLRGGYGYT
TRBV28	NA	TRBJ2-4	ASSRRGGDIQY
TRBV27	NA	TRBJ1-6	ATKNSDSKSLH
TRBV7-8	NA	TRBJ2-5	ASSRLLALKETQY
TRBV19	NA	TRBJ1-1	ASSPGNINTEAF
TRBV7-2	NA	TRBJ1-1	ASSLEAGGNTEAF
TRBV7-3	once	TRBJ1-1	ASRPTGGATEAF
TRBV27	NA	TRBJ1-1	ASSLFPGQGNTEAF
TRBV7-9	NA	TRBJ1-1	ASSPMAGVNTEAF
TRBV7-9	NA	TRBJ2-5	ASSLVGGTQY
TRBV5-4	few	TRBJ1-1	ASSLIPGQKNTEAF
TRBV5-1	NA	TRBJ2-3	ASSPPSGITDTQY
TRBV4-3	NA	TRBJ2-6	ASSHSTGLGANVLT
TRBV10-3	NA	TRBJ1-2	AISTGDGYT
TRBV2	NA	TRBJ2-5	ASGGHPGYKETQY
TRBV7-9	NA	TRBJ1-4	ASSTLERGQFNEKLF
TRBV5-8	NA	TRBJ2-7	ASSSPIPGGRGLEQY
TRBV4-1	NA	TRBJ2-7	ASSHLWGDREQY